Listed here are 6 T cell receptor beta chains from one sample, sequenced in a study of T cell changes during pregnancy in multiple sclerosis. Assay used: immunoSEQ multiplex PCR; TCRdb lists only in-frame clones, some missing. Here the sample spans approximately 44,000 clones, 90% being singletons. The source was CD4+ T cells from peripheral blood mononuclear cells, collected before pregnancy. The receptors here all came from a female donor with multiple sclerosis, enrolled in a pregnancy study.

V usage is TRBV6-5 and J usage is TRBJ2-1; 12 bases line up with TRBD2. This CDR3 is 15 amino acids long. Germline V gene lookup returns CDR1 MNHEY and CDR2 SVGAGI. V shed 7 bases and J 3 bases; nucleotides not matched to a gene: 4. Written as DNA, the CDR3 is TGTGCCAGCACCCGACTAGCGGGGGTCTACAATGAGCAGTTCTTC. Protein: CASTRLAGVYNEQFF.

The chain is built from TRBV2 and TRBJ2-3; 11 bases are a match to TRBD2. Unmatched junction bases numbered 3, after V lost 5 bases and J lost 2 bases. This CDR3 has 15 residues. Germline values: CDR1 SNHLY, CDR2 FYNNEI. The DNA for the CDR3 is TGTGCCAGCAGTTTAGCGGGGGGGCCCACAGATACGCAGTATTTT. Its protein is CASSLAGGPTDTQYF.

The rearrangement joins TRBV15 to TRBJ2-1, with TRBD2 matching 12 bases. CDR1 is LNHNV and CDR2 is YYDKDF in the germline V gene (reference sequence). The CDR3 runs to 22 residues. The J segment lost 8 bases and the V segment lost 0 bases, leaving 23 bases of the junction unmatched. CDR3 protein: CATSRDSSGGRGTSGRRDEQFF. In nucleotides, the CDR3 is TGTGCCACCAGCAGAGATAGCTCCGGGGGCCGGGGTACTAGCGGGAGGCGCGATGAGCAGTTCTTC.

The chain recombines TRBV7-6 with TRBJ2-3, with D maybe TRBD2 (6 bases). V lost 5 bases, J lost 0 bases, and 12 bases lay in between. This CDR3 region has 15 residues. The germline gives CDR1 SGHVS, CDR2 FNYEAQ. The CDR3 here is CASSPPGASTDTQYF. CDR3 sequence (DNA): TGTGCCAGCAGCCCCCCGGGAGCGAGCACAGATACGCAGTATTTT.

The V gene is TRBV7-3, the J gene TRBJ2-2; D gene uncertain. CDR1 is SGHTA, CDR2 FQGTGA, per germline. The CDR3 loop spans 13 amino acids. With 3 bases removed from V and 5 bases from J, the gap between germline ends came to 7 bases. The CDR3 coding sequence is TGTGCCAGCAGCTTGCGCATGACCGGGGAGCTGTTTTTT. Translating it yields CASSLRMTGELFF.

This sequence joins TRBV5-8 and TRBJ1-1; D is possibly TRBD1 (5 bases). Trimming took 7 bases from V and 10 from J, leaving 17 bases between them. The CDR3 extends over 12 amino acids. The V gene's germline CDR1 is SGHTS and CDR2 YDEGEE. This CDR3 reads CASLRGGLAAFF. Written as DNA, the CDR3 is TGTGCCAGCCTACGCGGGGGGTTGGCAGCTTTCTTT. The whole variable domain, remainder taken from reference TRBV5-8 and TRBJ1-1, is EAGVTQSPTHLIKTRGQQATLRCSPISGHTSVYWYQQALGLGLQFLLWYDEGEERNRGNFPPRFSGRQFPNYSSELNVNALELEDSALYLCASLRGGLAAFFGQGTRLTVV.